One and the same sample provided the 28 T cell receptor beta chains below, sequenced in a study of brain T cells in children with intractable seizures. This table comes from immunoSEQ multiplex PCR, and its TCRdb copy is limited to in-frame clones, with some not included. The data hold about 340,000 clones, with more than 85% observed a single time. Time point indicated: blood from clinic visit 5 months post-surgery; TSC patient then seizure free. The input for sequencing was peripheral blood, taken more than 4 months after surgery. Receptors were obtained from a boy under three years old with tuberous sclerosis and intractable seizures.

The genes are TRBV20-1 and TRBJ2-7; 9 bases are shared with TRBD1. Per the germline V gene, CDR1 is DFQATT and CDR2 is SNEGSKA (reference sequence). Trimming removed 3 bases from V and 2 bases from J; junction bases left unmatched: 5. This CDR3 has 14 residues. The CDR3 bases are TGCAGTGCTAGTGAGACAGGGGGTCCCTACGAGCAGTACTTC. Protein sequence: CSASETGGPYEQYF.

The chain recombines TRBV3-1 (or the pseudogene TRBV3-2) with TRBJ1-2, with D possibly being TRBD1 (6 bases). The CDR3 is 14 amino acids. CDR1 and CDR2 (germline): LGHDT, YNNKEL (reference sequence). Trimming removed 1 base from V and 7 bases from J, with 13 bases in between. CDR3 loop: CASSQVRDKGGYTF. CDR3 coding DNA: TGTGCCAGCAGCCAAGTAAGGGACAAGGGTGGCTACACCTTC.

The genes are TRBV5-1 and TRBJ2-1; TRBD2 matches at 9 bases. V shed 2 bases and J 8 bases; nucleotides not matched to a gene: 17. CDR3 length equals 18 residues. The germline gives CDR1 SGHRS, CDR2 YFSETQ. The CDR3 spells CASSFLASGLAGYYEQFF. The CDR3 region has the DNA TGCGCCAGCAGCTTCTTAGCCTCGGGTCTAGCGGGATATTATGAGCAGTTCTTC. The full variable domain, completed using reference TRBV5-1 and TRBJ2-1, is KAGVTQTPRYLIKTRGQQVTLSCSPISGHRSVSWYQQTPGQGLQFLFEYFSETQRNKGNFPGRFSGRQFSNSRSEMNVSTLELGDSALYLCASSFLASGLAGYYEQFFGPGTRLTVL.

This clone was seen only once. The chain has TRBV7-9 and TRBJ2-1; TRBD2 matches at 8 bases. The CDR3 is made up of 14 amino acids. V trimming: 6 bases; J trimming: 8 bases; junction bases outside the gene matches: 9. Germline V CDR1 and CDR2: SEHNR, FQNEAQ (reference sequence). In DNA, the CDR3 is TGTGCCAGCAGACGGAGCGGGAGTATCTATGAGCAGTTCTTC. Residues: CASRRSGSIYEQFF. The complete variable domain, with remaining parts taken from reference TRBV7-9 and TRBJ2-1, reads DTGVSQNPRHKITKRGQNVTFRCDPISEHNRLYWYRQTLGQGPEFLTYFQNEAQLEKSRLLSDRFSAERPKGSFSTLEIQRTEQGDSAMYLCASRRSGSIYEQFFGPGTRLTVL.

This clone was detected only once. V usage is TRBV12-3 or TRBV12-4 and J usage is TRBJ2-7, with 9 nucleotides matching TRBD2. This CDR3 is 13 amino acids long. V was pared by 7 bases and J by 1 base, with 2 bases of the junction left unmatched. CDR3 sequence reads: CASNLAGSYEQYF. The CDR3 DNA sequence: TGTGCCAGCAATCTAGCGGGGTCCTACGAGCAGTACTTC.

In DNA, the CDR3 is TGTGCCAGCAGTCCTTCGGGCCAAATAAGATACTATGAGCAGTTCTTC. Its translation is CASSPSGQIRYYEQFF. The chain is built from TRBV28 and TRBJ2-1; the D is unclear. The CDR3 length is 16 residues. V gave up 5 bases and J gave up 8 bases, with 22 bases separating them. CDR1 is MDHEN, CDR2 SYDVKM, per germline.

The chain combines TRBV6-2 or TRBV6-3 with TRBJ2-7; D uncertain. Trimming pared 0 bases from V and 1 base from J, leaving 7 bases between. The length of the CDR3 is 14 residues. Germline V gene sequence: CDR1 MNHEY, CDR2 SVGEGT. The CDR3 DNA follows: TGTGCCAGCAGTTACTCTTGGGGTTCCTACGAGCAGTACTTC. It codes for CASSYSWGSYEQYF.

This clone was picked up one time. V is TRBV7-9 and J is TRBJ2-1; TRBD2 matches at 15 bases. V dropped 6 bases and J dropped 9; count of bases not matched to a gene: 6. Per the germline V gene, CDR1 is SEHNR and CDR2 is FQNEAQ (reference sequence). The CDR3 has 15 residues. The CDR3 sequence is CASSLGLAGGSEQFF. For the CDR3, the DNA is TGTGCCAGCAGTCTGGGACTAGCGGGAGGCAGTGAGCAGTTCTTC.

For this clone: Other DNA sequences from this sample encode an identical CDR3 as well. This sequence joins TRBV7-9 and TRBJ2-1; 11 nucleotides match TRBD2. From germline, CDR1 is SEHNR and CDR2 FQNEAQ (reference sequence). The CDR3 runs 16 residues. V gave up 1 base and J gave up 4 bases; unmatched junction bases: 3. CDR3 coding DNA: TGTGCCAGCAGCTTAGTAGCGGGAGGGCCTTACAATGAGCAGTTCTTC. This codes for CASSLVAGGPYNEQFF.

The chain's CDR3 is CASSSPYLGAHQPQHF. CDR3 DNA: TGTGCCAGCAGTTCCCCCTATCTCGGGGCCCATCAGCCCCAGCATTTT. The rearrangement joins TRBV28 to TRBJ1-5; tentatively, D is TRBD1 (5 bases). Germline values: CDR1 MDHEN, CDR2 SYDVKM. The CDR3 is 16 amino acids. Trimming took 4 bases from V and 5 from J, leaving 18 bases between them.

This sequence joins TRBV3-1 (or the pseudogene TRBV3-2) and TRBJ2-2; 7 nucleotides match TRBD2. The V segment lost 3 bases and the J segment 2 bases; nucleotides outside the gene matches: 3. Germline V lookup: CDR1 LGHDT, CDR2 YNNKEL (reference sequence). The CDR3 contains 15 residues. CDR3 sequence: CASSHGGENTGELFF. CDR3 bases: TGTGCCAGCAGCCATGGGGGGGAAAACACCGGGGAGCTGTTTTTT.

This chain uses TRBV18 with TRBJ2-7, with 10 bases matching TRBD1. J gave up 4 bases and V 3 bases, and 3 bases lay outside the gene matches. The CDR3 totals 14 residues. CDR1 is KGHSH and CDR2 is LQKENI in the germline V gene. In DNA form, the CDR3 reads TGTGCCAGCTCACCCGGGACAGGGGTGTACGAGCAGTACTTC. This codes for CASSPGTGVYEQYF.

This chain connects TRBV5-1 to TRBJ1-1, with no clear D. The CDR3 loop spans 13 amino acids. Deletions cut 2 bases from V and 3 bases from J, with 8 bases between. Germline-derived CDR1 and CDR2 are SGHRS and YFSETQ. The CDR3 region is CASSFGLHTEAFF. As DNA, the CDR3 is TGCGCCAGCAGCTTTGGACTCCACACTGAAGCTTTCTTT.

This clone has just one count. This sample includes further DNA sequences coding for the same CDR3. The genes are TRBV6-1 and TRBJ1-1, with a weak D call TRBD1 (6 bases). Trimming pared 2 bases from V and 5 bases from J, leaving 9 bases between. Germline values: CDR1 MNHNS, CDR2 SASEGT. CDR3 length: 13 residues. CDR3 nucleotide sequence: TGTGCCAGCAGTGAACTAGGGGGGACTGAAGCTTTCTTT. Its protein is CASSELGGTEAFF.

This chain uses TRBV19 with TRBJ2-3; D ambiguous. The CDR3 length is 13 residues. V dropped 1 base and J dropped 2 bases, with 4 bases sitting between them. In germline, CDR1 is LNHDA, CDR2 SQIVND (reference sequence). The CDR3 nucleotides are TGTGCCAGTAGTATAGTAGACACAGATACGCAGTATTTT. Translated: CASSIVDTDTQYF. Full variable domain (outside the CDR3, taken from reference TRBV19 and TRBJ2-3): DGGITQSPKYLFRKEGQNVTLSCEQNLNHDAMYWYRQDPGQGLRLIYYSQIVNDFQKGDIAEGYSVSREKKESFPLTVTSAQKNPTAFYLCASSIVDTDTQYFGPGTRLTVL.

The CDR3 DNA reads as TGTGCCAGCAGTTTATACGGGGGGACGGGAAACACCATATATTTT. Amino acids: CASSLYGGTGNTIYF. The chain employs TRBV28 and TRBJ1-3, with TRBD1 as a possible D gene (5 bases). Germline assignment: CDR1 MDHEN and CDR2 SYDVKM. The CDR3 is made up of 15 amino acids. V shed 1 base and J shed 4 bases, with 11 bases lying between them.

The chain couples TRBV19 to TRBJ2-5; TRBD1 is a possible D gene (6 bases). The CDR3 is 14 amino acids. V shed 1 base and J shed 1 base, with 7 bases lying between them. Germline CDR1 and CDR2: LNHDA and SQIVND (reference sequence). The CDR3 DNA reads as TGTGCCAGTAGTATAGGACAGGCCCAAGAGACCCAGTACTTC. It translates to CASSIGQAQETQYF.

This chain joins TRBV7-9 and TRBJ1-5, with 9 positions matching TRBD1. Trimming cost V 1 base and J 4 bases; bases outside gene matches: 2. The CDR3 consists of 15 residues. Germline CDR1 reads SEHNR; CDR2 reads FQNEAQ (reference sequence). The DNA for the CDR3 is TGTGCCAGCAGCTTAGAGGGACAGGGAAATCAGCCCCAGCATTTT. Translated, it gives CASSLEGQGNQPQHF. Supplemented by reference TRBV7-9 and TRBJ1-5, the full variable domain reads DTGVSQNPRHKITKRGQNVTFRCDPISEHNRLYWYRQTLGQGPEFLTYFQNEAQLEKSRLLSDRFSAERPKGSFSTLEIQRTEQGDSAMYLCASSLEGQGNQPQHFGDGTRLSIL.

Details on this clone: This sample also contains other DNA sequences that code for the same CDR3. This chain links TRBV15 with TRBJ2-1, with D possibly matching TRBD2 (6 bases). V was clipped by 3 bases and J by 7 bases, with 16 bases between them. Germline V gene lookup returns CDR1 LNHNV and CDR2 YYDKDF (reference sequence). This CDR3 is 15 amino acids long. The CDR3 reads CATSRISGVGNEQFF. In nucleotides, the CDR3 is TGTGCCACCAGCAGGATTAGCGGAGTCGGGAATGAGCAGTTCTTC.

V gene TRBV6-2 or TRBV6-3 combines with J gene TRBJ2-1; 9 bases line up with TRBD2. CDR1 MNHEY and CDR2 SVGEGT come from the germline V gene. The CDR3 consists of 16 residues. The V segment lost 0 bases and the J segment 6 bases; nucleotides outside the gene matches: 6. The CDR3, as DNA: TGTGCCAGCAGTTACTCGATTGCGGGGGGGGTCAATGAGCAGTTCTTC. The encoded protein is CASSYSIAGGVNEQFF.

The CDR3 DNA sequence: TGTGCCAGTAGCGATCGGGACAGGGGTGATGAGCAGTTCTTC. It yields the protein CASSDRDRGDEQFF. The chain couples TRBV19 to TRBJ2-1; 10 bases match TRBD1. Trimming at V came to 6 bases and at J to 8 bases, leaving 7 bases not matched to a gene. Germline CDR1 LNHDA, CDR2 SQIVND (reference sequence). This CDR3 has 14 residues.

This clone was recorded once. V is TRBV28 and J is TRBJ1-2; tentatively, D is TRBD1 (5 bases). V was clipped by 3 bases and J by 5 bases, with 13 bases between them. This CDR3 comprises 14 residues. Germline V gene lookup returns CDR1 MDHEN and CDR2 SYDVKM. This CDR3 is CASSFGSRGYGYTF. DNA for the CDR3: TGTGCCAGCAGTTTCGGCAGCCGGGGGTATGGCTACACCTTC.

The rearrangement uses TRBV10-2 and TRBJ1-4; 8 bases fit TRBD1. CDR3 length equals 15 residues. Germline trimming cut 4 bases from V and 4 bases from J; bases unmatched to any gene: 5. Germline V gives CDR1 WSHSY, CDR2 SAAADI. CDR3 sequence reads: CASSGQGASNEKLFF. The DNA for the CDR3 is TGCGCCAGCAGTGGGCAGGGGGCAAGTAATGAAAAACTGTTTTTT.

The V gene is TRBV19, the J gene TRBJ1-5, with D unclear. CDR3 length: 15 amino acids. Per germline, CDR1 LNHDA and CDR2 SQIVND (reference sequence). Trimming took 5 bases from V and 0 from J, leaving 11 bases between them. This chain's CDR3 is CASSPLENSNQPQHF. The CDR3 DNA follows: TGTGCCAGTAGTCCCCTGGAGAATAGCAATCAGCCCCAGCATTTT.

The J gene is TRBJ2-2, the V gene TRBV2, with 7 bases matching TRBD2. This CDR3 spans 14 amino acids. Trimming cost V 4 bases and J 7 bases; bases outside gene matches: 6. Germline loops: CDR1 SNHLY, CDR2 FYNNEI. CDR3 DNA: TGTGCCAGCAGTGTGGGGAGGGGTCTCGGGGAGCTGTTTTTT. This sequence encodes CASSVGRGLGELFF.

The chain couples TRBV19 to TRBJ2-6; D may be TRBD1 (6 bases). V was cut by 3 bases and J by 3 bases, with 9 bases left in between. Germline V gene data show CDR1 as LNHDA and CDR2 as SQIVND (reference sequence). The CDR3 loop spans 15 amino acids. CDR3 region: CASSITGFGANVLTF. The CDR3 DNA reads TGTGCCAGTAGTATTACAGGGTTTGGGGCCAACGTCCTGACTTTC.

The CDR3 is CASSQRGQPSSGNTIYF. The CDR3 DNA reads TGTGCCAGCAGCCAGAGAGGACAGCCCTCCTCTGGAAACACCATATATTTT. The chain employs TRBV3-1 (or the pseudogene TRBV3-2) and TRBJ1-3; D might be TRBD1 (6 bases). The germline V gene has CDR1 LGHDT and CDR2 YNNKEL (reference sequence). The CDR3 is made up of 17 amino acids. The germline V and J ends were trimmed by 3 bases and 0 bases, with 15 bases remaining between them.

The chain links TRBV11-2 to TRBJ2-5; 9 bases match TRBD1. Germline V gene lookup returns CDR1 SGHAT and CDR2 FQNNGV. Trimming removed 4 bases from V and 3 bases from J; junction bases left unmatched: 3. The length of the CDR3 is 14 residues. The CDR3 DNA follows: TGTGCCAGCAGCTGGGACAGGGTTGAAGAGACCCAGTACTTC. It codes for CASSWDRVEETQYF.